This T cell receptor (beta chain) was obtained from a study of shared clonotypes between healthy human individuals. The ends lost 7 bases at V and 1 base at J; junction bases unmatched: 9. This CDR3 has 15 residues. Germline CDR1 and CDR2: SNHLY and FYNNEI. The method was immunoSEQ multiplex PCR; TCRdb's version includes in-frame clones alone and lacks a portion of them. The table shows 2 million to 2.5 million clones, with under 95% occurring only once. Participating donors were healthy, HIV-negative adults free of recent acute infections or vaccinations. Overall study findings and caveats: Only blood samples were collected, and tissue repertoires likely differ. Clonotypes shared by all four sorted-subset donors had higher generation probabilities than non-shared clonotypes. Larger richness was generally estimated for naive than memory subsets.

In regard to this clone: Its antigen is undetermined.

This TCR was sampled from a man between 18 and 29 years old in good health. Some clones in this sample may be carry-over from other donors' samples. The sequencing input was naive CD4+ T cells from PBMCs. Indicated subset: CD45RA+ positively selected. The rearrangement joins TRBV2 to TRBJ2-7, with TRBD2 matching 8 bases. This CDR3 reads CASTALAGGSYEQYF. CDR3 coding DNA: TGTGCCAGCACGGCTCTAGCGGGCGGGTCCTACGAGCAGTACTTC.